Listed below are T cell receptor beta chains from one sample, sequenced in a study of blood T cells in healthy people across ages. TCRdb analysed the 5' RACE reads with MiXCR anew, one entry per CDR3 protein. The table records 1.5 million to 2 million distinct CDR3 sequences, roughly 52% of them present only once. The sample was blood. These receptors all come from a woman aged 40 to 55 in good health. CDR3s include the opening cysteine and the closing phenylalanine or tryptophan. The order of the fields is V gene, D gene, clone size, J gene, CDR3 protein, CDR3 DNA. The D gene is left open where the match is weak. Clone sizes are given selectively: once, few, many, or a class where the clone is expanded.

TRBV4-3	TRBD1	few	TRBJ2-3	CASSQGFTGGASDTQYF	TGCGCCAGCAGCCAGGGGTTTACAGGGGGCGCGTCGGATACGCAGTATTTT
TRBV29-1	-	-	TRBJ2-7	CSVELMAGESYEQYF	TGCAGCGTTGAATTGATGGCAGGGGAGTCCTACGAGCAGTACTTC
TRBV20-1	-	-	TRBJ2-5	CSAYPGGQRQETQYF	TGCAGTGCTTACCCGGGGGGACAGCGACAAGAGACCCAGTACTTC
TRBV7-2	-	-	TRBJ2-3	CASSRDWGTDTQYF	TGTGCCAGCAGCAGGGACTGGGGCACAGATACGCAGTATTTT
TRBV24-1	-	few	TRBJ2-3	CATSAPGRSTDTQYF	TGTGCCACCAGTGCCCCGGGACGTAGCACAGATACGCAGTATTTT
TRBV6-2/TRBV6-3	-	-	TRBJ2-7	CASSYHRGYEQYF	TGTGCCAGCAGTTACCACCGTGGCTACGAGCAGTACTTC
TRBV7-2	TRBD1	few	TRBJ1-4	CASSLDRGVGEKLFF	TGTGCCAGCAGCTTGGACAGGGGTGTGGGTGAAAAACTGTTTTTT
TRBV9	-	few	TRBJ2-5	CASSVDSGGGQTQYF	TGTGCCAGCAGCGTAGATTCTGGGGGCGGGCAGACCCAGTACTTC
TRBV20-1	-	-	TRBJ1-1	CSGHTNTEAFF	TGCAGTGGGCATACGAACACTGAAGCTTTCTTT
TRBV28	TRBD2	-	TRBJ2-1	CASSFLGLALGGNEQFF	TGTGCCAGCAGTTTCCTTGGACTAGCCCTCGGTGGGAATGAGCAGTTCTTC
TRBV24-1	-	-	TRBJ2-5	CATSLRVAAGQYF	TGTGCCACCTCTCTCAGGGTTGCGGCTGGGCAGTACTTC
TRBV7-6	TRBD2	-	TRBJ2-5	CASSRAGEIQETQYF	TGTGCCAGCAGCCGAGCGGGGGAGATCCAAGAGACCCAGTACTTC
TRBV28	-	-	TRBJ2-3	CASSLWPASTDTQYF	TGTGCCAGCAGTTTATGGCCAGCTAGCACAGATACGCAGTATTTT
TRBV27	TRBD1	-	TRBJ1-2	CASRKDREVGGYTF	TGTGCCAGCAGAAAGGACAGGGAGGTCGGTGGCTACACCTTC
TRBV28	-	-	TRBJ2-7	CARHAKPRYEQYF	TGTGCCAGGCACGCTAAGCCTCGGTACGAGCAGTACTTC
TRBV15	TRBD1	-	TRBJ1-1	CATSRATGQNTEAFF	TGTGCCACCAGCAGAGCGACAGGGCAGAACACTGAAGCTTTCTTT
TRBV12-3/TRBV12-4	TRBD1	-	TRBJ1-5	CASRTGTEGDQPQHF	TGTGCCAGCAGAACCGGGACAGAGGGAGATCAGCCCCAGCATTTT
TRBV7-2	-	once	TRBJ2-2	CASSLALVRGELFF	TGTGCCAGCAGCTTAGCGCTAGTGCGCGGGGAGCTGTTTTTT
TRBV3-1	-	-	TRBJ1-6	CASSTRPSSPLHF	TGTGCCAGCAGCACGCGCCCAAGTTCACCCCTCCACTTT
TRBV7-2	-	few	TRBJ1-2	CASSSPRGLQGYTF	TGTGCCAGCAGCTCCCCCCGAGGATTGCAGGGCTACACCTTC
TRBV28	-	-	TRBJ2-7	CASRPERIYEQYF	TGTGCCAGCAGACCTGAGAGAATCTACGAGCAGTACTTC
TRBV6-6	TRBD2	-	TRBJ2-7	CASSGSGTRDEQYF	TGTGCCAGCAGTGGATCCGGGACTAGAGACGAGCAGTACTTC
TRBV28	TRBD2	-	TRBJ2-3	CASTAGTSSDTQYF	TGTGCCAGCACGGCCGGGACTAGCTCAGATACGCAGTATTTT
TRBV5-1	-	many	TRBJ2-3	CASSLRQGGTDTQYF	TGCGCCAGCAGCTTGAGGCAGGGTGGTACAGATACGCAGTATTTT
TRBV7-2	-	few	TRBJ2-7	CASSLTSGRGYEQYF	TGTGCCAGCAGCCTCACGTCAGGCCGAGGGTACGAGCAGTACTTC
TRBV5-1	TRBD2	-	TRBJ2-1	CASSLERGGPYNEQFF	TGCGCCAGCAGCCTGGAGCGCGGGGGGCCCTACAATGAGCAGTTCTTC
TRBV10-3	TRBD2	-	TRBJ2-3	CAISDVSALAGDLTQYF	TGTGCCATCAGTGATGTTAGTGCGCTAGCGGGGGATTTGACGCAGTATTTT
TRBV13	TRBD2	-	TRBJ2-3	CASSPPERGGPDAQYF	TGTGCCAGCAGCCCCCCAGAGCGGGGGGGACCGGATGCGCAGTATTTT
TRBV20-1	TRBD1	-	TRBJ2-5	CSARDRVTETQYF	TGCAGTGCAAGGGACAGGGTGACAGAGACCCAGTACTTC
TRBV2	TRBD1	-	TRBJ1-5	CASSELPGGARSQPQHF	TGTGCCAGCAGTGAATTGCCAGGGGGCGCCCGGAGTCAGCCCCAGCATTTT
TRBV12-3/TRBV12-4	-	few	TRBJ2-5	CASSRDLPQETQYF	TGTGCCAGCAGCCGGGACCTACCACAAGAGACCCAGTACTTC
TRBV14	-	few	TRBJ1-6	CASSQELRGRGSPLHF	TGTGCCAGCAGCCAAGAACTCAGGGGCCGGGGCTCACCCCTCCACTTT
TRBV3-1	-	-	TRBJ2-1	CASSHLISTGSNEQFF	TGTGCCAGCAGCCACCTTATCTCGACAGGATCCAATGAGCAGTTCTTC
TRBV4-1	-	-	TRBJ2-5	CASSPSLIPETQYF	TGCGCCAGCAGTCCCTCCCTAATCCCGGAGACCCAGTACTTC
TRBV18	-	once	TRBJ2-7	CASSPGGQVYEQYF	TGTGCCAGCTCACCCGGGGGGCAGGTCTACGAGCAGTACTTC
TRBV5-1	-	-	TRBJ2-1	CASSLLGRYEQFF	TGCGCCAGCAGCTTGTTGGGCCGCTATGAGCAGTTCTTC
TRBV12-3/TRBV12-4	-	-	TRBJ1-1	CASSLGPLSEAFF	TGTGCCAGCAGTTTAGGCCCTCTTTCGGAAGCTTTCTTT
TRBV4-3	-	-	TRBJ1-1	CASSQARAGRGNTEAFF	TGCGCCAGCAGCCAAGCGCGAGCCGGAAGGGGGAACACTGAAGCTTTCTTT
TRBV5-6	-	-	TRBJ1-2	CASSLGAAGHYTF	TGTGCCAGCAGCTTGGGGGCTGCGGGACACTACACCTTC
TRBV6-6	-	-	TRBJ1-2	CASSRDGGNGYTF	TGTGCCAGCAGTCGGGACGGGGGTAATGGCTACACCTTC
TRBV18	TRBD1	-	TRBJ2-4	CASSPLRRDRGNIQYF	TGTGCCAGCTCACCACTGCGCCGGGACAGGGGAAACATTCAGTACTTC
TRBV25-1	TRBD1	few	TRBJ2-5	CASSEVGQGAGETQYF	TGTGCCAGCAGTGAGGTTGGACAGGGGGCAGGAGAGACCCAGTACTTC
TRBV7-7	-	-	TRBJ2-5	CASSSGQTEETQYF	TGTGCTAGCAGCTCAGGACAGACCGAAGAGACCCAGTACTTC
TRBV9	-	-	TRBJ1-2	CASSVARSNYGDTF	TGTGCCAGCAGCGTAGCTAGAAGTAACTATGGCGACACCTTC
TRBV10-3	TRBD2	-	TRBJ2-5	CAISEIRSGGAGGKETQYF	TGTGCCATCAGTGAGATCAGGAGCGGGGGGGCCGGGGGCAAAGAGACCCAGTACTTC
TRBV24-1	-	-	TRBJ2-5	CATSDVQGPGETQYF	TGTGCCACCAGTGATGTCCAGGGGCCGGGGGAGACCCAGTACTTC
TRBV7-2	TRBD1	-	TRBJ1-2	CASSKQGEVSGYTF	TGTGCCAGCAGCAAACAGGGGGAGGTCTCTGGCTACACCTTC
TRBV20-1	-	-	TRBJ1-6	CSASSVLGTLNNSPLHF	TGCAGTGCTAGCTCGGTGCTAGGGACCCTCAATAATTCACCCCTCCACTTT
TRBV20-1	TRBD2	-	TRBJ2-5	CSAKQPELAGLQETQYF	TGCAGTGCTAAACAACCCGAACTAGCGGGCCTACAAGAGACCCAGTACTTC
TRBV4-1	-	-	TRBJ2-7	CASSQEVGVRNEQYF	TGCGCCAGCAGCCAAGAGGTAGGGGTTCGGAACGAGCAGTACTTC
TRBV15	-	-	TRBJ1-5	CATSRAPATFPEGQPQHF	TGTGCCACCAGCAGAGCCCCGGCCACCTTCCCGGAAGGTCAGCCCCAGCATTTT
TRBV6-2/TRBV6-3	-	-	TRBJ2-4	CASSSMDVAKNIQYF	TGTGCCAGCAGTTCCATGGACGTAGCCAAAAACATTCAGTACTTC
TRBV7-2	-	-	TRBJ1-5	CASSPPGKWNQPQHF	TGTGCCAGCAGCCCCCCGGGGAAGTGGAATCAGCCCCAGCATTTT
TRBV6-5	TRBD1	few	TRBJ2-7	CASSYLSGGGGAEQYF	TGTGCCAGCAGTTACTTGTCAGGGGGTGGAGGTGCCGAGCAGTACTTC